Sequencing of this TCR beta chain was carried out in a study of vaccination effects on CD4 cells after COVID-19. Study summary: A median of 72 days separated the second dose and sampling.

With regard to this clone: Antigen: not known.

TCRdb keeps only in-frame clones here, not all; method: immunoSEQ multiplex PCR. The sample carries about 28,000 clones, around 79% recorded once. ViraFEST expansion of antigen-specific CD4+ T cells with viral peptide pools preceded sequencing. Cultured cells yielded isolated CD4+ T cells after approximately nine days. Two doses of BNT162b2 or mRNA-1273 vaccine were administered to participants. None of the vaccinated had previously contracted SARS-CoV-2, and their nucleocapsid antibodies tested negative. Findings and caveats of the study: No early post-infection timepoints were available in the study, which also included few convalescent patients.

Germline CDR1 and CDR2: LGHDT and YNNKEL (reference sequence). CDR3 length: 13 residues. V gave up 0 bases and J gave up 5 bases, with 7 bases separating them. The chain links TRBV3-1 (or the pseudogene TRBV3-2) to TRBJ1-2, with no clear D. The receptor's source is a human donor who received a COVID-19 vaccine. The sequencing used CD4+ T cells from PBMCs cultured with HCoV-NL63 spike peptides, collected after COVID-19 vaccination. CDR3 DNA sequence: TGTGCCAGCAGCCAAGAGGCGGGGTATGGCTACACCTTC. It translates to CASSQEAGYGYTF.